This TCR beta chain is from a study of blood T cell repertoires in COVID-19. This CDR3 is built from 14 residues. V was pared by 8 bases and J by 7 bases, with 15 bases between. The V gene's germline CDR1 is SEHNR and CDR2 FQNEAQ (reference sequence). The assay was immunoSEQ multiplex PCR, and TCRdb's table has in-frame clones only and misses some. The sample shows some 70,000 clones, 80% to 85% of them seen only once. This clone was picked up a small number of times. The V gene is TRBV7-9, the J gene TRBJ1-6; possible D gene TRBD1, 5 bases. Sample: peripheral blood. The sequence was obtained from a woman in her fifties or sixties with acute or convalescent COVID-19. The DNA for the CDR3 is TGTGCCAGCGGCAACCGGGGGAGGAATTCACCCCTCCACTTT. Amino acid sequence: CASGNRGRNSPLHF.